This T cell receptor beta chain was sequenced during a study of Ad26.COV2.S vaccination and SARS-CoV-2 variants. This CDR3 is 15 amino acids long. V was pared by 0 bases and J by 7 bases, with 13 bases between. Germline lookup yields CDR1 SGHVS and CDR2 FQNEAQ. Clones were sequenced by immunoSEQ multiplex PCR, and TCRdb holds only the in-frame ones, with some missing. The table records a few hundred thousand clones, around 87% of them present only once. Described treatment: over 15 received Ad26.COV2.S at low or high dose, single or two shots; roughly five received placebo; per-sample allocation not given. Sampling happened 63 days after the first vaccine or placebo injection.

Here the sequenced sample was peripheral blood, taken in a trial of Ad26.COV2.S vaccine versus placebo. The chain links TRBV7-8 to TRBJ2-1, with D perhaps TRBD1 or TRBD2 (7 bases each). This sequence originates from a person aged 18-60 years who received the Ad26.COV2.S COVID-19 vaccine or a placebo. DNA of the CDR3: TGTGCCAGCAGCTTAGCGCCAGGGGGAGGGAATGAGCAGTTCTTC. Its protein product is CASSLAPGGGNEQFF.